This T cell receptor (beta chain) stems from a study of spatial heterogeneity in lung cancer. Study as a whole: Consistent detection of more beta-chain than alpha-chain sequences was observed. Findings and limits, study-wide: Whereas they appeared in blood less at follow-up, ubiquitous expanded tumor TCRs appeared there more at resection.

The study tagged each TCR cDNA molecule with a unique molecular identifier. TCRdb processed the 5' RACE reads anew with MiXCR; each CDR3 protein has one entry. Among fewer than 55,000 distinct CDR3 sequences listed, approximately 7.6% were seen once. Trimming removed 6 bases at V and 5 bases at J, with 17 bases between. Germline V gives CDR1 MNHEY, CDR2 SVGEGT. This CDR3 region has 14 residues. The time point is: sample taken at primary tumor resection. Unsorted tumor, nontumor lung tissue or cryopreserved PBMC supplied the whole RNA. This clonotype was seen more than once but under ten times. Its antigen is as yet unknown.

The source is a female donor with early-stage non-small cell lung cancer. The J gene is TRBJ2-7, the V gene TRBV6-2 or TRBV6-3; D gene ambiguous. The sample here was PBMCs, taken at surgery. CDR3 sequence (DNA): TGTGCCAGCAGGAAGATCCAAGAAGGTGACGAGCAGTACTTC. Its protein product is CASRKIQEGDEQYF.